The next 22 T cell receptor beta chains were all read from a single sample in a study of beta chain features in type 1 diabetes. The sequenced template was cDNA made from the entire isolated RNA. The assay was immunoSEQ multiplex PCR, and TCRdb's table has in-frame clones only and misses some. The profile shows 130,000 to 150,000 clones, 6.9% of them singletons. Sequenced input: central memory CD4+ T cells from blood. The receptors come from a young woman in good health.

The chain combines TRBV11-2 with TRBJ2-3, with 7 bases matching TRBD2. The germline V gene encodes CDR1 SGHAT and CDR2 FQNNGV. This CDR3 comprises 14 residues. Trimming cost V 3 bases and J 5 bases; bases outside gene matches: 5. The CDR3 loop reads CASSFRTGGDTQYF. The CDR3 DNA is TGTGCCAGCAGCTTTAGGACGGGGGGAGATACGCAGTATTTT.

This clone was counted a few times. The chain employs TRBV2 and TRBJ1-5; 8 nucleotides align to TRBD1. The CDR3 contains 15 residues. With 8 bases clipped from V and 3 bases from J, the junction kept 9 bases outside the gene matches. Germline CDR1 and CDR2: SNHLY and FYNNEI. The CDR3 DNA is TGTGCCAGCCACGGAAGGACAGGGTACAATCAGCCCCAGCATTTT. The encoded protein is CASHGRTGYNQPQHF.

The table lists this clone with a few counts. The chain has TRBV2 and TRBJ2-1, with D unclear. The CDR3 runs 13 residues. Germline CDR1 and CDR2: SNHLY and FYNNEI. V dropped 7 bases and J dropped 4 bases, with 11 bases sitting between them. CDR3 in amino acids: CASKKESYNEQFF. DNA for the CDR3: TGTGCCAGCAAAAAAGAGAGTTACAATGAGCAGTTCTTC.

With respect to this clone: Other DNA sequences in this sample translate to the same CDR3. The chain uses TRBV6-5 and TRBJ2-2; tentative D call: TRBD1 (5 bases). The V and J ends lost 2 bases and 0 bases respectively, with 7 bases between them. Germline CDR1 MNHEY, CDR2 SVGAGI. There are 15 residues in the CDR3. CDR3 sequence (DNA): TGTGCCAGCAGTTACCAAGGGGCGAACACCGGGGAGCTGTTTTTT. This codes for CASSYQGANTGELFF.

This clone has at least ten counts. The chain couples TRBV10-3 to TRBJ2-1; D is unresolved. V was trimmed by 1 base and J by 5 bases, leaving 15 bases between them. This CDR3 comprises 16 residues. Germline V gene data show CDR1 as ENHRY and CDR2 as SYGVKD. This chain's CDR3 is CAISEYQDIGNNEQFF. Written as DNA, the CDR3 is TGTGCCATCAGTGAGTACCAGGATATAGGCAACAATGAGCAGTTCTTC.

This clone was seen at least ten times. The CDR3 loop reads CASSKKGGPGEQFF. The CDR3 DNA follows: TGTGCCAGCAGCAAGAAGGGAGGGCCTGGTGAGCAGTTCTTC. The gene calls are TRBV7-9 and TRBJ2-1; 7 positions agree with TRBD2. J gave up 9 bases and V 5 bases, and 10 bases lay outside the gene matches. The germline V gene encodes CDR1 SEHNR and CDR2 FQNEAQ (reference sequence). The CDR3 is 14 amino acids.

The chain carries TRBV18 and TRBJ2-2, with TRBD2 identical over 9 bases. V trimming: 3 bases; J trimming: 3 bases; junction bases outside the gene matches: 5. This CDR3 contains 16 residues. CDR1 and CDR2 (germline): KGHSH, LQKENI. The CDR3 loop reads CASSPQTSGYTGELFF. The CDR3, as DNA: TGTGCCAGCTCACCCCAGACTAGCGGCTACACCGGGGAGCTGTTTTTT.

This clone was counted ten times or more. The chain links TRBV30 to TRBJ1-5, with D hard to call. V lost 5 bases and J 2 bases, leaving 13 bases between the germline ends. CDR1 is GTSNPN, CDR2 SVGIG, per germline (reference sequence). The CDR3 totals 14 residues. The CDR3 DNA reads TGTGCCTGGGCCGGGGAAGGAGGCAATCAGCCCCAGCATTTT. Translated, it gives CAWAGEGGNQPQHF. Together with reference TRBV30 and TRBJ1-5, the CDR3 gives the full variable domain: SQTIHQWPATLVQPVGSPLSLECTVEGTSNPNLYWYRQAAGRGLQLLFYSVGIGQISSEVPQNLSASRPQDRQFILSSKKLLLSDSGFYLCAWAGEGGNQPQHFGDGTRLSIL.

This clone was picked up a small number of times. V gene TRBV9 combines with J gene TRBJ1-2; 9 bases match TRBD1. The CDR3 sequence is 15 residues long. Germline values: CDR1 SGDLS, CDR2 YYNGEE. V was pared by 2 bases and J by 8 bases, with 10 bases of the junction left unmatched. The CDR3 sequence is CASSVIGTGSNGYTF. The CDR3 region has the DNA TGTGCCAGCAGCGTTATCGGGACAGGGTCTAACGGCTACACCTTC.

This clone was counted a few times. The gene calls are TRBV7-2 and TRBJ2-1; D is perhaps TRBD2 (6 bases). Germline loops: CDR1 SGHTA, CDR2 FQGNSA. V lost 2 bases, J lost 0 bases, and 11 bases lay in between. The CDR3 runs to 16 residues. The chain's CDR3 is CASSLSGDHSYNEQFF. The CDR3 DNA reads TGTGCCAGCAGCTTATCGGGGGACCACTCCTACAATGAGCAGTTCTTC.

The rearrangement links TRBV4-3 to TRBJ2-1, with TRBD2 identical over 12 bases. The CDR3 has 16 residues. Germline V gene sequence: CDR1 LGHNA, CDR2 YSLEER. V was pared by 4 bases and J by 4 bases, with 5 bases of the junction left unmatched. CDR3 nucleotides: TGCGCCAGCAGCCGCTTACTAGCGGGAGGATACAATGAGCAGTTCTTC. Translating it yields CASSRLLAGGYNEQFF.

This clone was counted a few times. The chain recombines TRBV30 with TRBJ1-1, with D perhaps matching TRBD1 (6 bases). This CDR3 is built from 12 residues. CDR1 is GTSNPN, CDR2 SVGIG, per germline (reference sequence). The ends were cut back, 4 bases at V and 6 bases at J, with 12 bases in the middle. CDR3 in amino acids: CAWTKQGSEAFF. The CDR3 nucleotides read TGTGCCTGGACCAAACAGGGTTCTGAAGCTTTCTTT.

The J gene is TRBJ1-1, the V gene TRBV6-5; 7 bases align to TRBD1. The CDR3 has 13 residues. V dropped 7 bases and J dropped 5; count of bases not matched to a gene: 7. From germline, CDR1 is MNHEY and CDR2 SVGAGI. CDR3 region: CASTPGGRTEAFF. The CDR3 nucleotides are TGTGCCAGCACCCCAGGGGGACGAACTGAAGCTTTCTTT.

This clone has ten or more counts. DNA of the CDR3: TGTGCCAGCGTAATCCCGCCGGGAGAGCAGTACTTC. Residues: CASVIPPGEQYF. The chain has TRBV28 and TRBJ2-7, with D possibly being TRBD2 (5 bases). The ends were cut back, 8 bases at V and 7 bases at J, with 15 bases in the middle. CDR3 length: 12 amino acids. Germline CDR1 reads MDHEN; CDR2 reads SYDVKM.

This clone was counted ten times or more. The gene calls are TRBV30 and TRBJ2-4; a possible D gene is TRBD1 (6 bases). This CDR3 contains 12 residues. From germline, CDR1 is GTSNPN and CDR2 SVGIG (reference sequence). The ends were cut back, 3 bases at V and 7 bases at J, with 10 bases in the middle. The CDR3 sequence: CAWRTGLNIQYF. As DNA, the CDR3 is TGTGCCTGGAGGACAGGTTTGAACATTCAGTACTTC.

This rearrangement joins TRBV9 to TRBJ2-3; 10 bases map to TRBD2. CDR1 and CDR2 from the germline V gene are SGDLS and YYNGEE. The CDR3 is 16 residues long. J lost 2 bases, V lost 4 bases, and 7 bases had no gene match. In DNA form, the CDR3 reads TGTGCCAGCAGCCCTAGGACTAGCGGAGCCACAGATACGCAGTATTTT. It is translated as CASSPRTSGATDTQYF.

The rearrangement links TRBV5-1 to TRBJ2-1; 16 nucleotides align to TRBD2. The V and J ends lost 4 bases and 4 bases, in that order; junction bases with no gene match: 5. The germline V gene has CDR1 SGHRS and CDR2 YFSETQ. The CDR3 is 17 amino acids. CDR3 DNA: TGCGCCAGCAGCACGGGACTAGCGGGAGGGTCATACAATGAGCAGTTCTTC. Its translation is CASSTGLAGGSYNEQFF.

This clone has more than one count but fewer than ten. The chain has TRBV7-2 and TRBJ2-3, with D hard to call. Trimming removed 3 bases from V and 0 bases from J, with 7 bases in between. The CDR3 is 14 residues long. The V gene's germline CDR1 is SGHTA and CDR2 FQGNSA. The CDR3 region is CASSLSRSTDTQYF. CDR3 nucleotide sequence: TGTGCCAGCAGCTTGTCCCGGAGCACAGATACGCAGTATTTT.

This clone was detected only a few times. The DNA of the CDR3 is TGTGCCAGCAGTTCATCCGGGACAGGGCAAGAGACCCAGTACTTC. Encoded protein: CASSSSGTGQETQYF. The chain uses TRBV28 and TRBJ2-5, with 9 bases aligning to TRBD1. The CDR3 runs to 15 residues. Germline CDR1 reads MDHEN; CDR2 reads SYDVKM. V was pared by 4 bases and J by 2 bases, with 5 bases of the junction left unmatched.

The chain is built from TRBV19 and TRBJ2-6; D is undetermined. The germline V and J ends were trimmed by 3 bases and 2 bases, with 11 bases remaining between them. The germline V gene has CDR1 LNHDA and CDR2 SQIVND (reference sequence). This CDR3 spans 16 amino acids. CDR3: CASSIPNIPGANVLTF. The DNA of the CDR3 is TGTGCCAGTAGTATTCCCAACATCCCTGGGGCCAACGTCCTGACTTTC.

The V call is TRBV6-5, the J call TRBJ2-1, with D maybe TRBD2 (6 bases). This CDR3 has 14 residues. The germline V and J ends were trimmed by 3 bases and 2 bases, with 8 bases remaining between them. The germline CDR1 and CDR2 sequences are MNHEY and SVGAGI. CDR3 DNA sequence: TGTGCCAGCAGTTATCGGGGGACCTACAATGAGCAGTTCTTC. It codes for CASSYRGTYNEQFF.

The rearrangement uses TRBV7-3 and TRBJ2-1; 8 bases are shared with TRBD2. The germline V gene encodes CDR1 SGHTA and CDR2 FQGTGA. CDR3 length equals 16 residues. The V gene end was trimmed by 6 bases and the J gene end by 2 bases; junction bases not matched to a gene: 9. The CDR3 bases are TGTGCCAGCAGTCGACGAGCGGGAGCCCCCTACAATGAGCAGTTCTTC. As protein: CASSRRAGAPYNEQFF.